This T cell receptor beta chain derives from a study of cytomegalovirus exposure and HLA in healthy donors. The ends were cut back, 6 bases at V and 5 bases at J, with 18 bases in the middle. The CDR3 length is 15 residues. Germline lookup yields CDR1 SNHLY and CDR2 FYNNEI. Assay: immunoSEQ multiplex PCR; the TCRdb copy retains only in-frame clones and omits some. The table lists fewer than 95,000 clones, 94% of them singletons. The sequenced sample was PBMCs. The clonotype was recovered from a woman between 18 and 29 years old in good health and CMV-seronegative. The chain uses TRBV2 and TRBJ2-3, with a possible D match to TRBD2 (6 bases). DNA for the CDR3: TGTGCCAGCAGCCAGGGACTCCCCCGAGGAGATACGCAGTATTTT. Translating it yields CASSQGLPRGDTQYF.